This T cell receptor (beta chain) was documented in a study of blood T cell repertoires in COVID-19. The overall study: Samples representing acute and convalescent COVID-19 were sourced from the United States, Italy and Spain. PBMCs, B-cell-depleted T cells, or T cells provided the cDNA or gDNA that made up the material.

Original methodology: Amplification from reference gene primers served as the basis for estimated nucleated cell counts. Profiled with immunoSEQ multiplex PCR; TCRdb holds only in-frame clones, not every one. The D gene and trimming were derived from the DNA, and the V and J assignments and clone size from that table. The table has under 140,000 clones, about 75% seen once; the top ten hold 15% to 20%. From germline, CDR1 is LGHDT and CDR2 YNNKEL (reference sequence). Trimming cost V 4 bases and J 4 bases, with 17 bases left between them. The CDR3 is 16 amino acids. Sequenced: peripheral blood. The chain joins TRBV3-1 (or the pseudogene TRBV3-2) to TRBJ2-1, with a tentative D call TRBD2 (7 bases). This sequence originates from a woman of 80 years or more with active or convalescent COVID-19. The CDR3 loop is CASSPRGGGTYNEQFF. For the CDR3, the DNA is TGTGCCAGCAGCCCCCGGGGAGGGGGGACTTACAATGAGCAGTTCTTC.